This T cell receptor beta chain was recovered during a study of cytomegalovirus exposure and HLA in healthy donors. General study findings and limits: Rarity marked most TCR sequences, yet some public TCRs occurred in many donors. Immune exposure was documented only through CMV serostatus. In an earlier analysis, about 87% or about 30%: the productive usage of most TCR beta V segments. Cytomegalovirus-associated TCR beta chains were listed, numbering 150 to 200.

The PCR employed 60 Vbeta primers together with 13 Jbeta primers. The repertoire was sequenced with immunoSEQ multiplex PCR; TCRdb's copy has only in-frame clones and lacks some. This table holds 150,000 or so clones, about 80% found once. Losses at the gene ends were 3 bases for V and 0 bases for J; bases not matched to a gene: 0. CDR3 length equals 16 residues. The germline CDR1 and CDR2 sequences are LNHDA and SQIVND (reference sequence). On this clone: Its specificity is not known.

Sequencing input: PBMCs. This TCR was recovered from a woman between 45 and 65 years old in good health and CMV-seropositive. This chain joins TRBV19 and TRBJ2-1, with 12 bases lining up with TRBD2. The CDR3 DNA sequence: TGTGCCAGTAGTATGACTAGCGGGAGCTCCTACAATGAGCAGTTCTTC. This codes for CASSMTSGSSYNEQFF. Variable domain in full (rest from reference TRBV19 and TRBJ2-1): DGGITQSPKYLFRKEGQNVTLSCEQNLNHDAMYWYRQDPGQGLRLIYYSQIVNDFQKGDIAEGYSVSREKKESFPLTVTSAQKNPTAFYLCASSMTSGSSYNEQFFGPGTRLTVL.